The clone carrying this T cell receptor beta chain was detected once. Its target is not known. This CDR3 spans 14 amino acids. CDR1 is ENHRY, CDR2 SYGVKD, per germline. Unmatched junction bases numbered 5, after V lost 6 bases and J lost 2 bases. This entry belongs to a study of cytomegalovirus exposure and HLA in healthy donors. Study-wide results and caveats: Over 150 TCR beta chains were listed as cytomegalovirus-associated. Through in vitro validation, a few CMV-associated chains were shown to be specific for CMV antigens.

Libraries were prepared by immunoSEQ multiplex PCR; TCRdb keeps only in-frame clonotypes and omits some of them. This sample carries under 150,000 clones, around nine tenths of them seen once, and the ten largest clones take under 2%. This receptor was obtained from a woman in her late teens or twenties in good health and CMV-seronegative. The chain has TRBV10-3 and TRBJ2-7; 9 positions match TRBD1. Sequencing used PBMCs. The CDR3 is CAIRAGTGTYEQYF. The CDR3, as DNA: TGTGCCATCAGGGCCGGGACAGGGACCTACGAGCAGTACTTC.